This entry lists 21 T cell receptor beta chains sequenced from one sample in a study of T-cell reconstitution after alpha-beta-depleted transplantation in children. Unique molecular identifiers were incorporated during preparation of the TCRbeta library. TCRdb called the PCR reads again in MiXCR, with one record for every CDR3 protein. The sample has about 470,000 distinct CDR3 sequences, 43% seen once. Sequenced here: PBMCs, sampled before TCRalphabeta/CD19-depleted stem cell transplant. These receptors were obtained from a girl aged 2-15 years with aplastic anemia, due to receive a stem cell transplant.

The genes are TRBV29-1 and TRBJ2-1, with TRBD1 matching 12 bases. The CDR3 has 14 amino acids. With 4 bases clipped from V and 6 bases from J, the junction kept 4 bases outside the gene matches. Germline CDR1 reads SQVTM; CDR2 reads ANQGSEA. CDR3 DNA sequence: TGCAGCGTTGGGGGGACAGGGGGCTTCAATGAGCAGTTCTTC. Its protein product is CSVGGTGGFNEQFF.

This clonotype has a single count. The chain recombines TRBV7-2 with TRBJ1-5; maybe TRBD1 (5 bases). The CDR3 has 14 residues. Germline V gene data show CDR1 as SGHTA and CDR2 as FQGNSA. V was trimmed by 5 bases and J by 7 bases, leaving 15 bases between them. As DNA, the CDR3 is TGTGCCAGCAGCCGGGAGGGGAGTGGCCAGCCCCAGCATTTT. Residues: CASSREGSGQPQHF.

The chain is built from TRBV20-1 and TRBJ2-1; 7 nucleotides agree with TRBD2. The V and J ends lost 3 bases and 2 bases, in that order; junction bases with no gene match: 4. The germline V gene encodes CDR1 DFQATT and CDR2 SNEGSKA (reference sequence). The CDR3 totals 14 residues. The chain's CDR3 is CSARPAGPYNEQFF. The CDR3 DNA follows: TGCAGTGCTAGGCCAGCGGGACCCTACAATGAGCAGTTCTTC.

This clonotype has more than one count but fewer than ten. The CDR3 loop is CASSSQIAGDQETQYF. CDR3 bases: TGTGCCAGCAGTTCCCAGATAGCGGGAGACCAAGAGACCCAGTACTTC. The chain employs TRBV28 and TRBJ2-5; 9 bases map to TRBD2. Germline V gene sequence: CDR1 MDHEN, CDR2 SYDVKM. This CDR3 has 16 amino acids. Trimming took 4 bases from V and 0 from J; bases not matched to a gene: 6.

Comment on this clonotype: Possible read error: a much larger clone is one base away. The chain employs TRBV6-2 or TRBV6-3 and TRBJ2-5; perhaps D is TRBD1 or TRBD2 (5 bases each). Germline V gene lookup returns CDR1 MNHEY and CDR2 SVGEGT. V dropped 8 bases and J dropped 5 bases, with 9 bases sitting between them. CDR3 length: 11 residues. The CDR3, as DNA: TGTGCCAGCTGGGGACGGGAGACCCAGTACTTC. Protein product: CASWGRETQYF.

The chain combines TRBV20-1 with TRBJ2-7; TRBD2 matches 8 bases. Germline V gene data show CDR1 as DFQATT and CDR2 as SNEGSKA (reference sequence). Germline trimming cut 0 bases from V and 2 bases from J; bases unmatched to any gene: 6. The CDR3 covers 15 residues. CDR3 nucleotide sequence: TGCAGTGCTAGAGATCCCGGAGCGGGGGCCTACGAGCAGTACTTC. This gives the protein CSARDPGAGAYEQYF.

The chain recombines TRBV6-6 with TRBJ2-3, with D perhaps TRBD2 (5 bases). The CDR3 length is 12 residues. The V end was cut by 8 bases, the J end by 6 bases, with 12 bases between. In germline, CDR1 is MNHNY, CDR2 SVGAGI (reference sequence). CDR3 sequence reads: CASQEGWDTQYF. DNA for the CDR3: TGTGCCAGCCAAGAGGGATGGGATACGCAGTATTTT.

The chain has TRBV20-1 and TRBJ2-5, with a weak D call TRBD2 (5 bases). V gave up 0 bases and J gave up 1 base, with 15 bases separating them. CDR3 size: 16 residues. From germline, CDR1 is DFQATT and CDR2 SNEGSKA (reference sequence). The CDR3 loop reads CSARDREGILQETQYF. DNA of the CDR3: TGCAGTGCTAGAGATCGTGAGGGTATACTCCAAGAGACCCAGTACTTC.

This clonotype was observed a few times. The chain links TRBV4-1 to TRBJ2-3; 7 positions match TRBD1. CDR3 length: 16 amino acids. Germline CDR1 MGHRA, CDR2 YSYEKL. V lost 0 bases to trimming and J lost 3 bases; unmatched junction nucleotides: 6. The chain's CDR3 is CASSQDVKGATDTQYF. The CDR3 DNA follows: TGCGCCAGCAGCCAAGATGTCAAGGGGGCAACAGATACGCAGTATTTT.

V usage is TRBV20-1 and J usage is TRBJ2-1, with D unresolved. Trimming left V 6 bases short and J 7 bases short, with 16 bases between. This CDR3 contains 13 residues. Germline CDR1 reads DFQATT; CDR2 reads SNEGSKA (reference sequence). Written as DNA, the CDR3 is TGCAGTGCCCTGCAGAACTTCTTGAATGAGCAGTTCTTC. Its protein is CSALQNFLNEQFF.

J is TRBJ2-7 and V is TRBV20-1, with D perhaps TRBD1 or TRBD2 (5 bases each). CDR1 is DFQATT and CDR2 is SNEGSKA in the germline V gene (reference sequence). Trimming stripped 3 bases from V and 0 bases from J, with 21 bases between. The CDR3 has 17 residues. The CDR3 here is CSASKLRDLQSSYEQYF. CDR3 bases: TGCAGTGCTAGTAAACTAAGGGACCTTCAAAGCTCCTACGAGCAGTACTTC.

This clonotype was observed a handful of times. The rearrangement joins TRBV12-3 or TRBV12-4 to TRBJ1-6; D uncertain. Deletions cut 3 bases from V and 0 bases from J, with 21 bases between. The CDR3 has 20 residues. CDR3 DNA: TGTGCCAGCAGTTTGTCTCAGGTTTCGGGTGGTGGCTCCTATAATTCACCCCTCCACTTT. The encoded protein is CASSLSQVSGGGSYNSPLHF.

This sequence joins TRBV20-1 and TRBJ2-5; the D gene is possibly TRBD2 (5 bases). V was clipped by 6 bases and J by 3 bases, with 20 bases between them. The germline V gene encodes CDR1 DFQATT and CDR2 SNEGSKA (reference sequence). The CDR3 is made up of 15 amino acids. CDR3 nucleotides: TGCAGTGCGCATCCGGACTCCCCCCCTAAAGAGACCCAGTACTTC. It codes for CSAHPDSPPKETQYF.

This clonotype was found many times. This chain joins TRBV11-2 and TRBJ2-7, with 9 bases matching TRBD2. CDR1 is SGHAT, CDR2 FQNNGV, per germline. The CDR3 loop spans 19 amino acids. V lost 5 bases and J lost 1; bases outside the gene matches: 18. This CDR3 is CASSPQSLNSGSKSYEQYF. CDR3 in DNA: TGTGCCAGCAGCCCGCAATCCCTAAATAGCGGGAGTAAATCCTACGAGCAGTACTTC.

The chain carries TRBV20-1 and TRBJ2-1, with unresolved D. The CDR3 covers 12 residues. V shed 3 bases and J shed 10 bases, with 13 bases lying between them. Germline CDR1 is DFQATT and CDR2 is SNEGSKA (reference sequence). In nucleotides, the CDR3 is TGCAGTGCTAGTTCCCCGATCCGGGAGCAGTTCTTC. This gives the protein CSASSPIREQFF.

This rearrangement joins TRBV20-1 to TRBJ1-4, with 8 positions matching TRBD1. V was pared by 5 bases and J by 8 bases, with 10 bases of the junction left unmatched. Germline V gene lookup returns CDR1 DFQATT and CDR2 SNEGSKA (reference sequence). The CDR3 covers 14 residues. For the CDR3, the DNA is TGCAGTGCTGCTCCGGGACAGGAGAAGGAAAAACTGTTTTTT. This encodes CSAAPGQEKEKLFF.

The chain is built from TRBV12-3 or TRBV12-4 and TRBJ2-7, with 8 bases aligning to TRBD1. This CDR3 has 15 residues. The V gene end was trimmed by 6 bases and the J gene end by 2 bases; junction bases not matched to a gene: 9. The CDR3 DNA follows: TGTGCCAGCAGCACCGGACAGGGCGATCCCTACGAGCAGTACTTC. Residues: CASSTGQGDPYEQYF.

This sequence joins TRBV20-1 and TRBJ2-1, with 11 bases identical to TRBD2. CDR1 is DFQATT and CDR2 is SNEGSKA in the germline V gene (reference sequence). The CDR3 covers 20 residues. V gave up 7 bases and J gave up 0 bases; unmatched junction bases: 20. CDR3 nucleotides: TGCAGTGGGATGGGTCCCCAATATAGCGGGAGGGGACGCTCCTACAATGAGCAGTTCTTC. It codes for CSGMGPQYSGRGRSYNEQFF.

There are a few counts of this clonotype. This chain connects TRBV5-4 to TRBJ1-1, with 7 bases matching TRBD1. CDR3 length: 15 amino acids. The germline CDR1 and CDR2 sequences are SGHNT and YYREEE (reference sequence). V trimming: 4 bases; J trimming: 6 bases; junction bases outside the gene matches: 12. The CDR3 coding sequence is TGTGCCAGCAGCGCCTACGGGACAGTGTTGCCTGAAGCTTTCTTT. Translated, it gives CASSAYGTVLPEAFF. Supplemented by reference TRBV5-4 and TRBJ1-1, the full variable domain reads ETGVTQSPTHLIKTRGQQVTLRCSSQSGHNTVSWYQQALGQGPQFIFQYYREEENGRGNFPPRFSGLQFPNYSSELNVNALELDDSALYLCASSAYGTVLPEAFFGQGTRLTVV.

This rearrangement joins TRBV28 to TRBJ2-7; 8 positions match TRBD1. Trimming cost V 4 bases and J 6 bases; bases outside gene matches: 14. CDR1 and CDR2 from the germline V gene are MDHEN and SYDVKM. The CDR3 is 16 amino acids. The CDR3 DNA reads TGTGCCAGCAGTTATCAACCAACAGGGGGAGGAGGCGAGCAGTACTTC. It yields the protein CASSYQPTGGGGEQYF.

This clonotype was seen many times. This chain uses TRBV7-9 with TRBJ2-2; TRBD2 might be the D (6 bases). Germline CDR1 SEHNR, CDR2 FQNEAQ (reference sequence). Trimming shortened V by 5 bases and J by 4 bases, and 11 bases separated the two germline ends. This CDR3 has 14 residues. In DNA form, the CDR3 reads TGTGCCAGCAGCCCTCTGGGGGGCACCGGGGAGCTGTTTTTT. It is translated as CASSPLGGTGELFF.